Each of the 25 T cell receptor beta chains below was sequenced from the same sample in a study of cytomegalovirus exposure and HLA in healthy donors. PCR employed 60 Vbeta and 13 Jbeta primers. Here immunoSEQ multiplex PCR was the method, and the copy in TCRdb shows in-frame clones only, minus some. This table holds roughly 200,000 clones, roughly four fifths found once. The specimen sequenced was PBMCs. The source is a man in his thirties or forties in good health and CMV-seronegative.

The chain employs TRBV6-5 and TRBJ1-2; 9 bases are shared with TRBD1. Germline CDR1 and CDR2: MNHEY and SVGAGI. The CDR3 spans 14 residues. J lost 7 bases, V lost 5 bases, and 8 bases had no gene match. The CDR3 DNA is TGTGCCAGCAGTCCAGGACAGGGGAGGTTTGGCTACACCTTC. This codes for CASSPGQGRFGYTF.

This rearrangement joins TRBV5-6 to TRBJ2-7, with 8 bases that match TRBD2. The trim removed 4 bases at V and 3 bases at J, leaving 12 bases unmatched. The CDR3 extends over 16 amino acids. Germline CDR1 SGHDT, CDR2 YYEEEE. The CDR3 sequence: CASSTHSGTGLYEQYF. In nucleotides, the CDR3 is TGTGCCAGCAGCACGCATAGCGGGACCGGGCTCTACGAGCAGTACTTC.

The rearrangement uses TRBV18 and TRBJ2-2; 8 bases match TRBD2. Germline assignment: CDR1 KGHSH and CDR2 LQKENI. Trimming cost V 0 bases and J 0 bases; bases outside gene matches: 9. The CDR3 contains 19 residues. CDR3 sequence: CASSPPVDSGVTNTGELFF. CDR3 nucleotides: TGTGCCAGCTCACCACCCGTCGATAGCGGGGTTACGAACACCGGGGAGCTGTTTTTT.

The chain couples TRBV7-2 to TRBJ2-1; D is uncertain. The length of the CDR3 is 13 residues. In germline, CDR1 is SGHTA, CDR2 FQGNSA. V shed 1 base and J shed 7 bases, with 8 bases lying between them. CDR3 in amino acids: CASSLGPGNEQFF. In DNA form, the CDR3 reads TGTGCCAGCAGCTTAGGTCCAGGAAATGAGCAGTTCTTC.

The chain carries TRBV25-1 and TRBJ2-1, with 11 nucleotides matching TRBD2. After removal of 3 bases from V and 5 bases from J, the junction contained 9 bases not matched to a gene. CDR1 and CDR2 (germline): MGHDK, SYGVNS. The CDR3 runs 17 residues. CDR3: CASSEEPGLAAHNEQFF. In DNA, the CDR3 is TGTGCCAGCAGTGAGGAACCGGGACTAGCGGCCCACAATGAGCAGTTCTTC.

The chain is built from TRBV28 and TRBJ2-5; 14 nucleotides line up with TRBD2. This CDR3 has 19 amino acids. Germline trimming cut 1 base from V and 3 bases from J; bases unmatched to any gene: 10. The germline CDR1 and CDR2 sequences are MDHEN and SYDVKM. CDR3 loop: CASSLLTGTSGSEKETQYF. In DNA form, the CDR3 reads TGTGCCAGCAGTTTATTGACCGGGACTAGCGGGAGCGAGAAAGAGACCCAGTACTTC.

Only one count was recorded for this clone. The V and J genes are TRBV28 and TRBJ2-7; 9 bases are shared with TRBD2. This CDR3 contains 17 residues. Germline lookup yields CDR1 MDHEN and CDR2 SYDVKM. Trimming removed 5 bases from V and 5 bases from J; junction bases left unmatched: 16. The CDR3 DNA follows: TGTGCCAGCAGTCCGATTAGATCGGCGGGAGGGCCCCACGAGCAGTACTTC. Translated, it gives CASSPIRSAGGPHEQYF.

The chain joins TRBV11-1 to TRBJ2-7; 8 bases agree with TRBD2. V lost 5 bases, J lost 0 bases, and 3 bases stayed unmatched. Germline-derived CDR1 and CDR2 are SGHAT and FQDESV (reference sequence). This CDR3 has 14 residues. CDR3 DNA sequence: TGTGCCAGCAGCAGGAGCGGGAGCTCCTACGAGCAGTACTTC. It codes for CASSRSGSSYEQYF.

This CDR3 reads CASSLTAGVRTDTQYF. The DNA for the CDR3 is TGCGCCAGCAGCTTGACAGCGGGAGTTCGGACAGATACGCAGTATTTT. The J gene is TRBJ2-3, the V gene TRBV5-1; 8 positions match TRBD2. The CDR3 runs to 16 residues. V was pared by 1 base and J by 3 bases, with 7 bases of the junction left unmatched. Germline V gene lookup returns CDR1 SGHRS and CDR2 YFSETQ.

Comment on this clone: A junction boundary mismatches the germline segment, possibly from a read error. The chain combines TRBV7-7 with TRBJ2-3; 7 nucleotides match TRBD2. The V gene's germline CDR1 is SSHAT and CDR2 FNYEAQ (reference sequence). This CDR3 comprises 18 residues. The CDR3 DNA reads TGTGCTAGCAGCTTATGTGGGAGGGCGGTACAGGGCACAGATACGCAGTATTTT. This sequence encodes CASSLCGRAVQGTDTQYF.

This clone was detected once. CDR3 residues: CASSMGRTQPQHF. The CDR3 coding sequence is TGTGCCAGTAGTATGGGGAGGACTCAGCCCCAGCATTTT. The V and J genes are TRBV19 and TRBJ1-5; D gene unclear. Trimming stripped 3 bases from V and 6 bases from J, with 9 bases between. The CDR3 extends over 13 amino acids. Germline V gene data show CDR1 as LNHDA and CDR2 as SQIVND (reference sequence). Drawing the rest from reference TRBV19 and TRBJ1-5, the complete variable domain is DGGITQSPKYLFRKEGQNVTLSCEQNLNHDAMYWYRQDPGQGLRLIYYSQIVNDFQKGDIAEGYSVSREKKESFPLTVTSAQKNPTAFYLCASSMGRTQPQHFGDGTRLSIL.

The chain uses TRBV2 and TRBJ1-2; the D gene is possibly TRBD1 (5 bases). Looked up from germline, CDR1 is SNHLY and CDR2 is FYNNEI. The CDR3 covers 15 residues. Trimming cost V 7 bases and J 6 bases, with 21 bases left between them. The CDR3: CASTNPGRSSDGYTF. DNA for the CDR3: TGTGCCAGCACCAATCCAGGGAGGTCAAGCGATGGCTACACCTTC. Using reference TRBV2 and TRBJ1-2 for the parts outside the CDR3, the full variable domain is EPEVTQTPSHQVTQMGQEVILRCVPISNHLYFYWYRQILGQKVEFLVSFYNNEISEKSEIFDDQFSVERPDGSNFTLKIRSTKLEDSAMYFCASTNPGRSSDGYTFGSGTRLTVV.

This clone has more than one count but fewer than ten. This chain links TRBV15 with TRBJ2-5; TRBD2 matches at 13 bases. Trimming at V came to 4 bases and at J to 3 bases, leaving 14 bases not matched to a gene. The germline V gene encodes CDR1 LNHNV and CDR2 YYDKDF (reference sequence). This CDR3 region has 19 residues. This CDR3 reads CATSMAGAHTSGREETQYF. CDR3 DNA: TGTGCCACCAGCATGGCGGGGGCGCATACTAGCGGGAGGGAAGAGACCCAGTACTTC.

This chain connects TRBV6-1 to TRBJ2-7; 7 bases are shared with TRBD1. The CDR3 is 15 residues long. V was pared by 6 bases and J by 1 base, with 9 bases of the junction left unmatched. In germline, CDR1 is MNHNS, CDR2 SASEGT. The CDR3 here is CASSGRGRESYEQYF. DNA for the CDR3: TGTGCCAGCAGCGGTAGGGGGCGAGAATCCTACGAGCAGTACTTC.

This clone has a handful of counts. The J gene is TRBJ1-5, the V gene TRBV10-2; D uncertain. With 0 bases removed from V and 6 bases from J, the gap between germline ends came to 12 bases. Germline V CDR1 and CDR2: WSHSY, SAAADI. The CDR3 spans 15 residues. The chain's CDR3 is CASSESGSVFQPQHF. Written as DNA, the CDR3 is TGCGCCAGCAGTGAGTCTGGTTCGGTTTTTCAGCCCCAGCATTTT.

The chain couples TRBV6-1 to TRBJ2-5; D remains ambiguous. V was trimmed by 5 bases and J by 5 bases, leaving 12 bases between them. Per germline, CDR1 MNHNS and CDR2 SASEGT. CDR3 length: 13 residues. The CDR3 bases are TGTGCCAGCAGTTTTAGATCCCCGGAGACCCAGTACTTC. This codes for CASSFRSPETQYF.

This rearrangement joins TRBV28 to TRBJ2-7; 9 bases are a match to TRBD1. The V and J ends lost 4 bases and 2 bases, in that order; junction bases with no gene match: 18. CDR3 length: 19 amino acids. Germline V gene data show CDR1 as MDHEN and CDR2 as SYDVKM. This CDR3 is CASSYPGQGNMISPYEQYF. CDR3 coding DNA: TGTGCCAGCAGTTATCCTGGACAGGGGAATATGATCAGTCCCTACGAGCAGTACTTC.

This clone was detected a few times. The chain has TRBV27 and TRBJ2-1; 10 bases line up with TRBD1. Germline CDR1 is MNHEY and CDR2 is SMNVEV (reference sequence). With V trimmed by 4 bases and J by 2 bases, 2 bases remained unmatched. CDR3 length: 15 amino acids. The CDR3 region has the DNA TGTGCCAGCAGTTCAGGACAGGGGGCCTACAATGAGCAGTTCTTC. Its protein is CASSSGQGAYNEQFF.

The chain joins TRBV19 to TRBJ1-1; D possibly corresponds to TRBD1 (6 bases). Germline V gives CDR1 LNHDA, CDR2 SQIVND (reference sequence). The length of the CDR3 is 14 residues. Trimming removed 7 bases at V and 2 bases at J, with 14 bases between. The CDR3 DNA sequence: TGTGCCAGTATCGACCGGGGGGCCAACACTGAAGCTTTCTTT. The encoded protein is CASIDRGANTEAFF.

There are a few counts of this clone. V gene TRBV25-1 combines with J gene TRBJ2-5; the match to TRBD1 covers 7 bases. Germline CDR1 and CDR2: MGHDK and SYGVNS. Losses at the gene ends were 6 bases for V and 2 bases for J; bases not matched to a gene: 12. CDR3 length: 16 amino acids. The CDR3 DNA reads TGTGCCAGCAGCCCCACTCGGACAGGACCTCAAGAGACCCAGTACTTC. Protein product: CASSPTRTGPQETQYF.

The V gene is TRBV10-3, the J gene TRBJ1-2, with TRBD1 matching over 11 bases. With V trimmed by 3 bases and J by 6 bases, 6 bases remained unmatched. Germline V gene lookup returns CDR1 ENHRY and CDR2 SYGVKD. CDR3 length: 15 residues. CDR3 protein: CAISDLGTGGNGYTF. The CDR3 region has the DNA TGTGCCATCAGTGACCTCGGGACAGGGGGGAATGGCTACACCTTC.

The chain carries TRBV5-1 and TRBJ1-1; 9 bases agree with TRBD1. Unmatched junction bases numbered 7, after V lost 0 bases and J lost 1 base. Germline V gene lookup returns CDR1 SGHRS and CDR2 YFSETQ. CDR3 length: 17 residues. This chain's CDR3 is CASSLGTGDIENTEAFF. CDR3 nucleotide sequence: TGCGCCAGCAGCTTGGGGACAGGGGACATTGAGAACACTGAAGCTTTCTTT.

The J gene is TRBJ2-2, the V gene TRBV11-2; 7 bases align to TRBD1. Trimming at V came to 0 bases and at J to 3 bases, leaving 4 bases not matched to a gene. The CDR3 spans 16 residues. The germline gives CDR1 SGHAT, CDR2 FQNNGV. CDR3: CASSLDPQGHTGELFF. Here the CDR3 DNA reads TGTGCCAGCAGCTTAGATCCACAGGGGCACACCGGGGAGCTGTTTTTT. The complete variable domain, with remaining parts taken from reference TRBV11-2 and TRBJ2-2, reads EAGVAQSPRYKIIEKRQSVAFWCNPISGHATLYWYQQILGQGPKLLIQFQNNGVVDDSQLPKDRFSAERLKGVDSTLKIQPAKLEDSAVYLCASSLDPQGHTGELFFGEGSRLTVL.

The V call is TRBV27, the J call TRBJ1-5; 10 bases match TRBD1. The CDR3 is 16 amino acids. Per germline, CDR1 MNHEY and CDR2 SMNVEV (reference sequence). Unmatched junction bases numbered 14, after V lost 6 bases and J lost 9 bases. In DNA form, the CDR3 reads TGTGCCAGCAGCATGGCCGGGACAGGGGTTATGAGGCCCCAGCATTTT. Translation: CASSMAGTGVMRPQHF.

The V gene is TRBV11-2, the J gene TRBJ2-2; maybe TRBD1 (6 bases). The germline V gene encodes CDR1 SGHAT and CDR2 FQNNGV. The CDR3 has 15 amino acids. The V and J ends lost 5 bases and 2 bases respectively, with 12 bases between them. CDR3 sequence: CASSLQGVNTGELFF. The CDR3 bases are TGTGCCAGCAGCCTACAGGGTGTTAACACCGGGGAGCTGTTTTTT.